This entry lists 30 T cell receptor beta chains sequenced from one sample in a study of cytomegalovirus exposure and HLA in healthy donors. PCR involved 60 Vbeta and 13 Jbeta primers. Data came from immunoSEQ multiplex PCR; TCRdb stores just in-frame clones and leaves some out. The data show around 170,000 clones, around 86% seen once. Sequencing was performed on PBMCs. These receptors all come from a man between 35 and 55 years old in good health and CMV-seropositive.

This chain links TRBV5-1 with TRBJ1-1; the D is unclear. Germline CDR1 reads SGHRS; CDR2 reads YFSETQ. The CDR3 consists of 14 residues. V dropped 0 bases and J dropped 2 bases, with 8 bases sitting between them. The CDR3 spells CASSLGLVNTEAFF. The CDR3 DNA reads as TGCGCCAGCAGCTTGGGGTTAGTAAACACTGAAGCTTTCTTT.

This chain uses TRBV4-1 with TRBJ1-5; 10 nucleotides agree with TRBD1. The germline CDR1 and CDR2 sequences are MGHRA and YSYEKL. The V gene end was trimmed by 5 bases and the J gene end by 4 bases; junction bases not matched to a gene: 8. The CDR3 has 16 amino acids. CDR3: CASSELTGGRNQPQHF. In DNA, the CDR3 is TGCGCCAGCAGCGAATTGACAGGGGGCCGGAATCAGCCCCAGCATTTT.

V usage is TRBV28 and J usage is TRBJ1-1, with TRBD1 as a possible D gene (6 bases). Germline V lookup: CDR1 MDHEN, CDR2 SYDVKM. V was cut by 8 bases and J by 2 bases, with 12 bases left in between. The CDR3 has 13 amino acids. Here the CDR3 reads CASPGTTNTEAFF. The DNA of the CDR3 is TGTGCCAGCCCCGGGACAACTAACACTGAAGCTTTCTTT.

This clone was observed a few times. The chain carries TRBV19 and TRBJ2-1; 7 nucleotides align to TRBD2. V shed 7 bases and J 2 bases; nucleotides not matched to a gene: 8. Germline CDR1 is LNHDA and CDR2 is SQIVND (reference sequence). The CDR3 consists of 15 residues. The DNA for the CDR3 is TGTGCCAGTAACCCCGAGCGGGGAGCCTACAATGAGCAGTTCTTC. Residues: CASNPERGAYNEQFF.

This sequence joins TRBV6-5 and TRBJ2-7; no clear D gene. V was shortened by 0 bases and J by 2 bases, with 8 bases between the two germline ends. The CDR3 consists of 14 residues. Per germline, CDR1 MNHEY and CDR2 SVGAGI. CDR3 sequence (DNA): TGTGCCAGCAGTTACTCACGGCAGGCCTACGAGCAGTACTTC. Translated, it gives CASSYSRQAYEQYF.

The chain's CDR3 is CASSERGGTSSYNEQFF. Here the CDR3 DNA reads TGTGCCAGCAGTGAAAGGGGCGGGACGAGCTCCTACAATGAGCAGTTCTTC. This rearrangement joins TRBV25-1 to TRBJ2-1; TRBD2 might be the D (6 bases). Trimming cost V 2 bases and J 0 bases, with 14 bases left between them. CDR1 and CDR2 (germline): MGHDK, SYGVNS. The CDR3 loop spans 17 amino acids.

The rearrangement joins TRBV5-8 to TRBJ1-1; D not certain. V lost 5 bases, J lost 0 bases, and 14 bases lay in between. The CDR3 spans 15 residues. Germline CDR1 SGHTS, CDR2 YDEGEE. The CDR3 region is CASSRRGLMNTEAFF. In DNA form, the CDR3 reads TGTGCCAGCAGTCGACGAGGGCTTATGAACACTGAAGCTTTCTTT.

The chain has TRBV7-2 and TRBJ1-4, with 8 bases aligning to TRBD1. The CDR3 consists of 15 residues. Germline CDR1 SGHTA, CDR2 FQGNSA. V shed 1 base, J shed 8 bases, and the junction held 6 bases outside the gene matches. The CDR3 is CASSLEGQGREKLFF. CDR3 bases: TGTGCCAGCAGCTTAGAAGGACAGGGACGGGAAAAACTGTTTTTT.

This clone was picked up a small number of times. The chain couples TRBV27 to TRBJ2-7, with 14 bases lining up with TRBD2. CDR3 length: 15 amino acids. Losses at the gene ends were 3 bases for V and 7 bases for J; bases not matched to a gene: 5. The V gene's germline CDR1 is MNHEY and CDR2 SMNVEV (reference sequence). CDR3 sequence reads: CASSFGTSGGKEQYF. CDR3 DNA: TGTGCCAGCAGTTTTGGGACTAGCGGGGGTAAGGAGCAGTACTTC.

Notes on this clone: Other DNA sequences in this specimen translate into the identical CDR3. The CDR3 bases are TGTGCCAGCAGCCTAAGCGGGGCGGTCCGCTACGAGCAGTACTTC. Amino acids: CASSLSGAVRYEQYF. V usage is TRBV28 and J usage is TRBJ2-7; 7 bases fit TRBD2. CDR1 and CDR2 (germline): MDHEN, SYDVKM. This CDR3 contains 15 residues. J lost 3 bases, V lost 6 bases, and 11 bases had no gene match.

The CDR3 spells CASSPGTGGYNSPLHF. The CDR3 DNA is TGCGCCAGCAGCCCCGGGACAGGGGGCTACAATTCACCCCTCCACTTT. The chain joins TRBV4-3 to TRBJ1-6; 12 nucleotides match TRBD1. Trimming took 4 bases from V and 7 from J; bases not matched to a gene: 5. The germline gives CDR1 LGHNA, CDR2 YSLEER. The CDR3 sequence is 16 residues long.

This clone came up once. The chain couples TRBV11-1 to TRBJ2-1, with TRBD1 matching 7 bases. Trimming at V came to 4 bases and at J to 2 bases, leaving 2 bases not matched to a gene. Germline CDR1 reads SGHAT; CDR2 reads FQDESV (reference sequence). This CDR3 region has 14 residues. The CDR3 DNA reads TGTGCCAGCAGCTCAGGACAGGCCTACAATGAGCAGTTCTTC. Translating it yields CASSSGQAYNEQFF. The variable domain in full, completed from reference TRBV11-1 and TRBJ2-1, reads EAEVAQSPRYKITEKSQAVAFWCDPISGHATLYWYRQILGQGPELLVQFQDESVVDDSQLPKDRFSAERLKGVDSTLKIQPAELGDSAMYLCASSSGQAYNEQFFGPGTRLTVL.

This clone was detected a few times. V is TRBV6-6 and J is TRBJ2-5; D is perhaps TRBD2 (6 bases). Between the trimmed V and J ends, which lost 6 bases and 5 bases, there was a span of 19 bases. The germline gives CDR1 MNHNY, CDR2 SVGAGI (reference sequence). The CDR3 contains 15 residues. CDR3 coding DNA: TGTGCCAGCAGAAATTCACTAGCCTCCCAGGAGACCCAGTACTTC. Translated: CASRNSLASQETQYF.

A single count supports this clone. The J gene is TRBJ2-3, the V gene TRBV5-1; perhaps TRBD1 as D (5 bases). The CDR3 consists of 15 residues. Germline assignment: CDR1 SGHRS and CDR2 YFSETQ. The V end lost 0 bases, the J end lost 3 bases, and 11 bases lay between the germline ends. CDR3 residues: CASSLARRVTDTQYF. The CDR3 DNA reads as TGCGCCAGCAGCTTGGCTCGCAGGGTAACAGATACGCAGTATTTT. Drawing the rest from reference TRBV5-1 and TRBJ2-3, the complete variable domain is KAGVTQTPRYLIKTRGQQVTLSCSPISGHRSVSWYQQTPGQGLQFLFEYFSETQRNKGNFPGRFSGRQFSNSRSEMNVSTLELGDSALYLCASSLARRVTDTQYFGPGTRLTVL.

The chain combines TRBV5-1 with TRBJ2-5, with a possible D match to TRBD2 (6 bases). The CDR3 sequence is 12 residues long. CDR1 and CDR2 from the germline V gene are SGHRS and YFSETQ. The V gene lost 3 bases and the J gene lost 5 bases, with 8 bases spanning the gap. The CDR3 spells CASSSGVETQYF. Here the CDR3 DNA reads TGCGCCAGCAGCTCGGGGGTTGAGACCCAGTACTTC.

This chain joins TRBV11-2 and TRBJ2-7; tentative D call: TRBD1 (6 bases). Germline V gene lookup returns CDR1 SGHAT and CDR2 FQNNGV. V was shortened by 8 bases and J by 1 base, with 18 bases between the two germline ends. The CDR3 length is 15 residues. The CDR3: CASVPLQGLSYEQYF. The CDR3 DNA reads TGTGCCAGCGTGCCCCTGCAGGGGCTTTCCTACGAGCAGTACTTC.

J is TRBJ2-2 and V is TRBV7-9; D not resolved. The V and J ends lost 7 bases and 8 bases respectively, with 8 bases between them. Germline CDR1 is SEHNR and CDR2 is FQNEAQ (reference sequence). The CDR3 has 11 amino acids. CDR3 coding DNA: TGTGCCAGCACCCCCCGTGGGGAGCTGTTTTTT. Protein sequence: CASTPRGELFF.

This clone was counted a single time. The rearrangement joins TRBV18 to TRBJ1-1; D may be TRBD1 (5 bases). The germline V gene has CDR1 KGHSH and CDR2 LQKENI. The CDR3 loop spans 14 amino acids. V was shortened by 6 bases and J by 4 bases, with 15 bases between the two germline ends. The CDR3 coding sequence is TGTGCCAGCTCCGCAGGGAAGGGAGGCACTGAAGCTTTCTTT. Translation: CASSAGKGGTEAFF.

In this sample, this clone turned up a few times. This chain connects TRBV6-5 to TRBJ2-7, with D perhaps TRBD1 (5 bases). From germline, CDR1 is MNHEY and CDR2 SVGAGI. V shed 6 bases and J shed 0 bases, with 15 bases lying between them. This CDR3 contains 15 residues. The CDR3 DNA sequence: TGTGCCAGCAGCCCCTACAGGAAGAGCTCCTACGAGCAGTACTTC. As protein: CASSPYRKSSYEQYF.

V is TRBV11-2 and J is TRBJ2-3, with D possibly TRBD1 on 6 matching bases. Germline V lookup: CDR1 SGHAT, CDR2 FQNNGV. CDR3 length: 16 residues. V lost 8 bases and J 0 bases, leaving 18 bases between the germline ends. The CDR3 bases are TGTGCCAGCGGGGACGGACAGTCCCTTAGCACAGATACGCAGTATTTT. Encoded protein: CASGDGQSLSTDTQYF.

This chain links TRBV6-5 with TRBJ2-6; TRBD2 might be the D (5 bases). The V gene lost 10 bases and the J gene lost 2 bases, with 12 bases spanning the gap. CDR3 length: 14 amino acids. Germline lookup yields CDR1 MNHEY and CDR2 SVGAGI. CDR3 protein: CATLTRAGANVLTF. For the CDR3, the DNA is TGTGCCACCCTGACGCGGGCTGGGGCCAACGTCCTGACTTTC.

The chain combines TRBV4-1 with TRBJ2-5; D not resolved. The germline V and J ends were trimmed by 3 bases and 1 base, with 12 bases remaining between them. Germline V lookup: CDR1 MGHRA, CDR2 YSYEKL. This CDR3 spans 15 amino acids. CDR3: CASSQVGRGQETQYF. CDR3 bases: TGCGCCAGCAGCCAGGTCGGAAGAGGCCAAGAGACCCAGTACTTC.

This chain joins TRBV5-4 and TRBJ2-2; TRBD2 matches 8 bases. Germline loops: CDR1 SGHNT, CDR2 YYREEE (reference sequence). V lost 2 bases, J lost 9 bases, and 12 bases stayed unmatched. CDR3 length: 16 residues. As DNA, the CDR3 is TGTGCCAGCAGCTTAGGACTAGCCTCCGGGTTAAGGGAGCTGTTTTTT. The encoded protein is CASSLGLASGLRELFF.

V gene TRBV25-1 combines with J gene TRBJ2-2; TRBD2 is a possible D gene (6 bases). Germline lookup yields CDR1 MGHDK and CDR2 SYGVNS. CDR3 length: 16 residues. Deletions cut 1 base from V and 7 bases from J, with 16 bases between. The CDR3 DNA is TGTGCCAGCAGTGAATGGGTCCGGGGGAGTGGCGGGGAGCTGTTTTTT. The encoded protein is CASSEWVRGSGGELFF.

The sample holds a few counts of this clone. The chain uses TRBV5-6 and TRBJ2-7, with D possibly being TRBD1 (6 bases). CDR1 and CDR2 from the germline V gene are SGHDT and YYEEEE. V lost 4 bases and J lost 6, with 14 bases in between. The CDR3 covers 13 residues. The CDR3 here is CASSANRVSEQYF. Here the CDR3 DNA reads TGTGCCAGCAGCGCTAACAGGGTAAGCGAGCAGTACTTC.

The chain carries TRBV19 and TRBJ2-7; 8 bases are a match to TRBD1. Germline V CDR1 and CDR2: LNHDA, SQIVND (reference sequence). V shed 7 bases and J 7 bases; nucleotides not matched to a gene: 12. The CDR3 totals 14 residues. The CDR3 nucleotides are TGTGCCAGTACCCCGACAGGGGCTTGGGGAGAGCAGTACTTC. Its protein is CASTPTGAWGEQYF.

The chain employs TRBV6-6 and TRBJ2-7, with 14 bases identical to TRBD2. The CDR3 is 13 residues long. Per germline, CDR1 MNHNY and CDR2 SVGAGI (reference sequence). V dropped 8 bases and J dropped 4; count of bases not matched to a gene: 1. The CDR3 region has the DNA TGTGCCAGCCGGACTAGCGGGGGGTACGAGCAGTACTTC. As protein: CASRTSGGYEQYF.

The chain joins TRBV5-1 to TRBJ2-7; D call uncertain. This CDR3 has 14 amino acids. From germline, CDR1 is SGHRS and CDR2 YFSETQ. Trimming shortened V by 3 bases and J by 1 base, and 11 bases separated the two germline ends. The CDR3 spells CASSWAPTSYEQYF. The DNA for the CDR3 is TGCGCCAGCAGCTGGGCCCCGACGTCCTACGAGCAGTACTTC.

This clone has only one observation. The rearrangement joins TRBV5-3 to TRBJ2-7; no definite D call. TRBV5-3 qualifies as an ORF whose function is uncertain. The CDR3 contains 13 residues. Trimming pared 0 bases from V and 5 bases from J, leaving 9 bases between. For the CDR3, the DNA is TGTGCCAGAAGCTTGGTTGCGGTAGACGAGCAGTACTTC. Translation: CARSLVAVDEQYF.

J is TRBJ2-7 and V is TRBV30, with 9 bases that match TRBD2. Germline-derived CDR1 and CDR2 are GTSNPN and SVGIG (reference sequence). The CDR3 spans 13 residues. V shed 4 bases and J 1 base; nucleotides not matched to a gene: 2. The CDR3 protein is CAWTSGVSYEQYF. DNA of the CDR3: TGTGCCTGGACTAGCGGGGTGTCCTACGAGCAGTACTTC.